This passage covers 31 T cell receptor beta chains from one sample sequenced in a study of blood T cell repertoires in COVID-19. Using immunoSEQ multiplex PCR, the repertoire was profiled, and TCRdb retains in-frame clones only, with some absent. The sample yields approximately 210,000 clones, approximately 86% seen once. The source material was peripheral blood. Every receptor here comes from a man aged 18 to 30 with active or convalescent COVID-19.

The V call is TRBV5-8, the J call TRBJ2-7, with 7 bases that match TRBD1. J was trimmed by 3 bases and V by 5 bases; bases with no gene match: 11. The CDR3 is 15 residues long. The germline V gene encodes CDR1 SGHTS and CDR2 YDEGEE. The CDR3 loop is CASRPSGTVFYEQYF. In DNA, the CDR3 is TGTGCCAGCAGGCCATCCGGGACAGTCTTCTACGAGCAGTACTTC.

The CDR3 region has the DNA TGTGCCAGCAGCTTTTTACAGGGGGCGCCGAGCGGGGAGCTGTTTTTT. Translating it yields CASSFLQGAPSGELFF. J is TRBJ2-2 and V is TRBV7-9; 9 bases match TRBD1. The CDR3 is made up of 16 amino acids. J lost 7 bases, V lost 3 bases, and 9 bases had no gene match. Germline V gene lookup returns CDR1 SEHNR and CDR2 FQNEAQ (reference sequence).

This chain links TRBV18 with TRBJ2-5, with 9 positions matching TRBD1. After removal of 3 bases from V and 4 bases from J, the junction contained 3 bases not matched to a gene. The CDR3 has 14 residues. Germline CDR1 reads KGHSH; CDR2 reads LQKENI. The CDR3 coding sequence is TGTGCCAGCTCACCGGGACAGGGAACAGAGACCCAGTACTTC. As protein: CASSPGQGTETQYF.

This clone was detected only a few times. The V gene is TRBV10-2, the J gene TRBJ1-5, with D perhaps TRBD1 (5 bases). Germline CDR1 WSHSY, CDR2 SAAADI. This CDR3 contains 13 residues. V lost 7 bases and J 4 bases, leaving 11 bases between the germline ends. The CDR3 loop is CASTVAGNQPQHF. The CDR3 DNA follows: TGCGCCAGCACGGTGGCAGGGAATCAGCCCCAGCATTTT.

This clone was counted a single time. The chain links TRBV28 to TRBJ2-7, with TRBD1 as a possible D gene (5 bases). CDR3 length: 13 residues. V shed 6 bases and J shed 2 bases, with 11 bases lying between them. Germline lookup yields CDR1 MDHEN and CDR2 SYDVKM. The CDR3: CASRTTVPYEQYF. DNA of the CDR3: TGTGCCAGCAGGACGACAGTCCCCTACGAGCAGTACTTC.

The chain couples TRBV6-4 to TRBJ1-6; D ambiguous. The V gene's germline CDR1 is MRHNA and CDR2 SNTAGT. Trimming left V 3 bases short and J 6 bases short, with 12 bases between. CDR3 length: 15 amino acids. The CDR3 DNA sequence: TGTGCCAGCAGTGAATTGGGCTTCGGTAATTCACCCCTCCACTTT. It is translated as CASSELGFGNSPLHF.

The sample holds a few counts of this clone. This chain uses TRBV11-2 with TRBJ1-1; possibly TRBD1 for D (5 bases). The germline V gene encodes CDR1 SGHAT and CDR2 FQNNGV. The ends were cut back, 1 base at V and 8 bases at J, with 11 bases in the middle. The CDR3 contains 13 residues. The CDR3 reads CASSLVGRVEAFF. For the CDR3, the DNA is TGTGCCAGCAGCTTAGTAGGCAGGGTAGAAGCTTTCTTT.

The V call is TRBV19, the J call TRBJ1-1; 11 nucleotides line up with TRBD1. The V gene end was trimmed by 6 bases and the J gene end by 1 base; junction bases not matched to a gene: 7. Germline assignment: CDR1 LNHDA and CDR2 SQIVND (reference sequence). The CDR3 runs 16 residues. CDR3 bases: TGTGCCAGTAGCCGGGACAGGGGGGTCGGGAACACTGAAGCTTTCTTT. It specifies CASSRDRGVGNTEAFF.

The chain joins TRBV27 to TRBJ2-1; TRBD1 matches at 9 bases. The ends lost 6 bases at V and 8 bases at J; junction bases unmatched: 8. Germline assignment: CDR1 MNHEY and CDR2 SMNVEV (reference sequence). The CDR3 loop spans 14 amino acids. The CDR3 is CASSRDRELDEQFF. The CDR3, as DNA: TGTGCCAGCAGCCGGGACAGGGAATTGGATGAGCAGTTCTTC.

The V and J genes are TRBV5-5 and TRBJ1-5, with TRBD1 identical over 8 bases. The CDR3 loop spans 14 amino acids. Germline lookup yields CDR1 SGHKS and CDR2 YYEKEE (reference sequence). V lost 5 bases to trimming and J lost 4 bases; unmatched junction nucleotides: 5. In DNA, the CDR3 is TGTGCCAGCAGTGGAGGGACAGGAAATCAGCCCCAGCATTTT. It specifies CASSGGTGNQPQHF.

The genes are TRBV5-1 and TRBJ2-2; D is possibly TRBD2 (7 bases). This CDR3 has 16 residues. V lost 4 bases and J 5 bases, leaving 18 bases between the germline ends. Germline loops: CDR1 SGHRS, CDR2 YFSETQ. The CDR3 coding sequence is TGCGCCAGCAGCGGGCCCCGGAGCGGGACAACCGGGGAGCTGTTTTTT. Translating it yields CASSGPRSGTTGELFF.

The chain is built from TRBV25-1 and TRBJ1-2; 11 bases line up with TRBD1. Germline V lookup: CDR1 MGHDK, CDR2 SYGVNS. V was pared by 4 bases and J by 4 bases, with 8 bases of the junction left unmatched. The CDR3 length is 16 residues. The CDR3 region is CASSARTGGSFYGYTF. Written as DNA, the CDR3 is TGTGCCAGCAGTGCCCGGACAGGGGGCTCTTTCTATGGCTACACCTTC.

V is TRBV7-2 and J is TRBJ2-5; the D is unclear. CDR1 SGHTA and CDR2 FQGNSA come from the germline V gene. The CDR3 spans 12 residues. The V end was cut by 1 base, the J end by 7 bases, with 7 bases between. In nucleotides, the CDR3 is TGTGCCAGCAGCTTAGTAGTTGTGACCCAGTACTTC. Protein product: CASSLVVVTQYF.

V and J are TRBV3-1 (or the pseudogene TRBV3-2) and TRBJ2-1, with D tentatively TRBD2 (6 bases). From germline, CDR1 is LGHDT and CDR2 YNNKEL (reference sequence). The CDR3 runs to 14 residues. V was cut by 2 bases and J by 10 bases, with 15 bases left in between. As DNA, the CDR3 is TGTGCCAGCAGCCAAATGATAGCGGCCGGGGAGCAGTTCTTC. This translates into CASSQMIAAGEQFF.

This clone came up once. CDR3 region: CASEAARGGELFF. The CDR3 region has the DNA TGTGCCAGCGAAGCAGCAAGGGGCGGGGAGCTGTTTTTT. The chain uses TRBV6-8 and TRBJ2-2; tentatively, D is TRBD1 (5 bases). This CDR3 contains 13 residues. CDR1 MNHGY and CDR2 SAAAGT come from the germline V gene. V was trimmed by 8 bases and J by 7 bases, leaving 14 bases between them.

The J gene is TRBJ2-3, the V gene TRBV7-6, with D unresolved. In germline, CDR1 is SGHVS, CDR2 FNYEAQ. This CDR3 has 16 residues. Trimming stripped 1 base from V and 2 bases from J, with 13 bases between. The CDR3 here is CASSLGSVTPTDTQYF. CDR3 coding DNA: TGTGCCAGCAGCTTAGGGAGCGTCACCCCCACAGATACGCAGTATTTT.

The chain recombines TRBV28 with TRBJ1-2, with D perhaps matching TRBD1 (6 bases). Germline V CDR1 and CDR2: MDHEN, SYDVKM. Deletions cut 10 bases from V and 6 bases from J, with 18 bases between. The CDR3 has 13 amino acids. The CDR3 DNA follows: TGTGCCATCCGACAGGTGGGGGTTAATGGCTACACCTTC. This sequence encodes CAIRQVGVNGYTF.

The V gene is TRBV6-5, the J gene TRBJ1-2, with TRBD1 as a possible D gene (6 bases). Trimming cost V 6 bases and J 4 bases, with 15 bases left between them. CDR1 and CDR2 (germline): MNHEY, SVGAGI. The CDR3 length is 14 residues. CDR3 DNA sequence: TGTGCCAGCAGCCCGGCGGACAGATCCTATGGCTACACCTTC. It translates to CASSPADRSYGYTF.

This chain connects TRBV20-1 to TRBJ2-7; tentative D call: TRBD2 (6 bases). V lost 3 bases, J lost 7 bases, and 19 bases lay in between. From germline, CDR1 is DFQATT and CDR2 SNEGSKA (reference sequence). This CDR3 comprises 14 residues. Here the CDR3 reads CSASVTGGVGEQYF. The CDR3 bases are TGCAGTGCTAGTGTCACCGGCGGGGTAGGGGAGCAGTACTTC.

The gene calls are TRBV5-1 and TRBJ2-5; 11 bases line up with TRBD1. Germline-derived CDR1 and CDR2 are SGHRS and YFSETQ. This CDR3 has 15 amino acids. With V trimmed by 4 bases and J by 3 bases, 5 bases remained unmatched. CDR3 loop: CASSPGGQGEETQYF. The CDR3 nucleotides are TGCGCCAGCAGCCCAGGGGGACAGGGGGAAGAGACCCAGTACTTC.

This chain links TRBV7-8 with TRBJ2-7; 9 positions match TRBD2. The CDR3 spans 16 residues. CDR1 and CDR2 (germline): SGHVS, FQNEAQ. V gave up 5 bases and J gave up 6 bases; unmatched junction bases: 14. Here the CDR3 DNA reads TGTGCCAGCAGCCCCTCTGGGTTAGCGGGAGAAAGCGAGCAGTACTTC. It yields the protein CASSPSGLAGESEQYF.

The chain employs TRBV18 and TRBJ2-1, with D hard to call. The germline CDR1 and CDR2 sequences are KGHSH and LQKENI. The CDR3 is 13 residues long. V dropped 5 bases and J dropped 2 bases, with 7 bases sitting between them. The CDR3 region is CASSVSAYNEQFF. The CDR3 DNA reads TGTGCCAGCTCAGTGTCGGCCTACAATGAGCAGTTCTTC.

This rearrangement joins TRBV27 to TRBJ1-2, with D possibly being TRBD1 (6 bases). The CDR3 is 17 residues long. CDR1 MNHEY and CDR2 SMNVEV come from the germline V gene (reference sequence). V was shortened by 1 base and J by 0 bases, with 15 bases between the two germline ends. The CDR3 spells CASSLLGAGFANYGYTF. Here the CDR3 DNA reads TGTGCCAGCAGTTTATTGGGGGCGGGCTTCGCTAACTATGGCTACACCTTC.

The chain is built from TRBV7-9 and TRBJ2-5; 8 nucleotides match TRBD2. The trim removed 7 bases at V and 5 bases at J, leaving 24 bases unmatched. The CDR3 sequence is 19 residues long. The germline V gene encodes CDR1 SEHNR and CDR2 FQNEAQ (reference sequence). The CDR3, as DNA: TGTGCCAGCACCCAATCCGTAGCTCTGGAAGCGGGAGTGGGGGAGACCCAGTACTTC. Residues: CASTQSVALEAGVGETQYF.

The V and J genes are TRBV4-2 and TRBJ1-5, with D possibly matching TRBD1 (6 bases). This CDR3 has 16 residues. Germline CDR1 is LGHNA and CDR2 is YNFKEQ. Trimming took off 5 bases at V and 2 bases at J, with 16 bases between the two ends. Written as DNA, the CDR3 is TGTGCCAGCAGCGAGGGAACAGGGCTCGGCAATCAGCCCCAGCATTTT. This gives the protein CASSEGTGLGNQPQHF.

V is TRBV7-9 and J is TRBJ1-4; 12 positions agree with TRBD1. V lost 5 bases, J lost 10 bases, and 8 bases stayed unmatched. The CDR3 is 15 residues long. The germline CDR1 and CDR2 sequences are SEHNR and FQNEAQ (reference sequence). The CDR3 bases are TGTGCCAGCAGCCCACCCGGGACAGGGGGCGGAAAACTGTTTTTT. Encoded protein: CASSPPGTGGGKLFF.

This clone was found a few times. V and J are TRBV4-3 and TRBJ2-7; D may be TRBD2 (5 bases). V was trimmed by 0 bases and J by 7 bases, leaving 16 bases between them. Germline lookup yields CDR1 LGHNA and CDR2 YSLEER. This CDR3 is 15 amino acids long. The CDR3 spells CASSQDLGVPGEQYF. CDR3 bases: TGCGCCAGCAGCCAAGATTTGGGCGTTCCGGGGGAGCAGTACTTC.

The chain has TRBV2 and TRBJ1-5, with D possibly TRBD1 on 6 matching bases. The germline CDR1 and CDR2 sequences are SNHLY and FYNNEI. The CDR3 covers 14 residues. Trimming cost V 6 bases and J 5 bases, with 14 bases left between them. CDR3 region: CASSDTGSYQPQHF. The DNA for the CDR3 is TGTGCCAGCAGCGATACAGGGAGTTATCAGCCCCAGCATTTT.

V gene TRBV7-8 combines with J gene TRBJ2-1; TRBD2 matches 16 bases. The CDR3 covers 17 residues. Germline trimming cut 5 bases from V and 7 bases from J; bases unmatched to any gene: 8. CDR1 is SGHVS and CDR2 is FQNEAQ in the germline V gene. CDR3 sequence (DNA): TGTGCCAGCAGCCCGGGACTAGCGGGAGGGCCGGGGAATGAGCAGTTCTTC. Protein: CASSPGLAGGPGNEQFF.

J is TRBJ2-5 and V is TRBV7-8, with TRBD2 matching over 13 bases. This CDR3 contains 17 residues. CDR1 is SGHVS, CDR2 FQNEAQ, per germline. With 4 bases clipped from V and 0 bases from J, the junction kept 5 bases outside the gene matches. In DNA form, the CDR3 reads TGTGCCAGCAGCTCCCCGACTAGCGGGAGGTACCAAGAGACCCAGTACTTC. Its protein product is CASSSPTSGRYQETQYF.

The chain has TRBV10-3 and TRBJ2-7; 12 positions match TRBD2. Per the germline V gene, CDR1 is ENHRY and CDR2 is SYGVKD. Trimming took 3 bases from V and 4 from J; bases not matched to a gene: 7. This CDR3 spans 16 amino acids. The CDR3 DNA reads as TGTGCCATCAGTGACTTGACTAGCGGGAGACTATACGAGCAGTACTTC. It translates to CAISDLTSGRLYEQYF.